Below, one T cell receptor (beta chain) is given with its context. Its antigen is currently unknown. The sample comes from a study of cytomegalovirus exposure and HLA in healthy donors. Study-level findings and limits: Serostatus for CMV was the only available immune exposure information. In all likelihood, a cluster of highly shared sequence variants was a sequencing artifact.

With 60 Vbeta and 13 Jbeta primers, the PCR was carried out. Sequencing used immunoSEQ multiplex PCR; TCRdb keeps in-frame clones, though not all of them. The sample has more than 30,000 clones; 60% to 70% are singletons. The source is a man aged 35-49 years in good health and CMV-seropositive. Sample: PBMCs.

The DNA for the CDR3 is TGTGCCAGCAGCTCCCACCCCCCAGGGCCGAACACCGGGGAGCTGTTTTTT. As protein: CASSSHPPGPNTGELFF. The rearrangement joins TRBV7-7 to TRBJ2-2; D might be TRBD1 (5 bases). The CDR3 is made up of 17 amino acids. Germline CDR1 and CDR2: SSHAT and FNYEAQ (reference sequence). Trimming removed 4 bases from V and 0 bases from J, with 15 bases in between.